These 25 T cell receptor beta chains were all obtained from the same sample, sequenced in a study of blood T cell repertoires in COVID-19. Profiling relied on immunoSEQ multiplex PCR, and the TCRdb table lists in-frame clones only, not all of them. Of 200,000 or so clones in the sample, 75% to 90% were seen once. Input material: PBMCs or T cells enriched from blood (not recorded which). Receptors originate from a woman in her 30s who had been exposed to COVID-19.

The V and J genes are TRBV7-6 and TRBJ2-4; 11 nucleotides line up with TRBD2. CDR1 and CDR2 (germline): SGHVS, FNYEAQ. CDR3 size: 16 residues. Losses at the gene ends were 4 bases for V and 2 bases for J; bases not matched to a gene: 4. The chain's CDR3 is CASSSLAGGPKNIQYF. The CDR3 nucleotides read TGTGCCAGCAGCTCGTTAGCGGGAGGGCCCAAAAACATTCAGTACTTC.

The CDR3 coding sequence is TGTGCCAGCAGCCAGGGACAGGGAAAACTGTTTTTT. Its protein is CASSQGQGKLFF. This chain joins TRBV13 and TRBJ1-4; 9 nucleotides line up with TRBD1. The junction had 2 bases not matched to a gene; V was cut back by 5 bases and J by 10 bases. From germline, CDR1 is PRHDT and CDR2 FYEKMQ (reference sequence). The CDR3 spans 12 residues.

This chain uses TRBV4-1 with TRBJ2-1, with TRBD2 matching over 10 bases. The germline V gene encodes CDR1 MGHRA and CDR2 YSYEKL. Trimming removed 4 bases from V and 6 bases from J; junction bases left unmatched: 6. The CDR3 consists of 15 residues. The CDR3 sequence: CASSPSGRAFNEQFF. The CDR3 DNA follows: TGCGCCAGCAGCCCGAGCGGGAGGGCCTTCAATGAGCAGTTCTTC.

The sample holds one count of this clone. The chain carries TRBV19 and TRBJ1-2; 8 bases map to TRBD1. J lost 2 bases, V lost 8 bases, and 10 bases had no gene match. Germline V gene sequence: CDR1 LNHDA, CDR2 SQIVND (reference sequence). The CDR3 loop spans 15 amino acids. The CDR3 DNA reads as TGTGCCAGTGCTTTAAACAGGGGGTCCAACTATGGCTACACCTTC. Translation: CASALNRGSNYGYTF.

This chain joins TRBV5-5 and TRBJ2-7; 13 bases line up with TRBD2. The CDR3 has 16 amino acids. CDR1 and CDR2 (germline): SGHKS, YYEKEE (reference sequence). After removal of 4 bases from V and 7 bases from J, the junction contained 11 bases not matched to a gene. CDR3 loop: CASSAILAGGPGEQYF. Written as DNA, the CDR3 is TGTGCCAGCAGCGCCATACTAGCGGGAGGGCCGGGAGAGCAGTACTTC.

This chain uses TRBV5-6 with TRBJ2-1; 8 bases are shared with TRBD1. V shed 0 bases and J 3 bases; nucleotides not matched to a gene: 5. The CDR3 is made up of 16 amino acids. CDR1 SGHDT and CDR2 YYEEEE come from the germline V gene. As DNA, the CDR3 is TGTGCCAGCAGCTTGGCTCAGGGACAGGACTACAATGAGCAGTTCTTC. Translation: CASSLAQGQDYNEQFF.

The chain carries TRBV7-9 and TRBJ1-2; the match to TRBD1 covers 9 bases. The V gene end was trimmed by 0 bases and the J gene end by 3 bases; junction bases not matched to a gene: 8. Germline V gene sequence: CDR1 SEHNR, CDR2 FQNEAQ (reference sequence). The CDR3 is 17 amino acids. The CDR3 is CASSLATGGRGDYGYTF. CDR3 nucleotides: TGTGCCAGCAGCTTAGCGACAGGGGGTAGGGGAGACTATGGCTACACCTTC.

The gene calls are TRBV10-3 and TRBJ1-6, with D unresolved. The V and J ends lost 6 bases and 4 bases respectively, with 10 bases between them. Per the germline V gene, CDR1 is ENHRY and CDR2 is SYGVKD. The CDR3 runs to 14 residues. CDR3 bases: TGTGCCATCAGCCGACACTTTTATAATTCACCCCTCCACTTT. It translates to CAISRHFYNSPLHF.

The rearrangement links TRBV30 to TRBJ2-7; 7 nucleotides line up with TRBD1. The CDR3 length is 14 residues. Unmatched junction bases numbered 10, after V lost 3 bases and J lost 5 bases. CDR1 is GTSNPN, CDR2 SVGIG, per germline (reference sequence). CDR3 protein: CAWRIQGRGDEQYF. As DNA, the CDR3 is TGTGCCTGGAGAATACAGGGGAGAGGGGACGAGCAGTACTTC.

A remark on this clone: At one end the junction does not follow the germline gene, possibly because of a read error. The J gene is TRBJ2-7, the V gene TRBV29-1; 9 nucleotides agree with TRBD2. This CDR3 comprises 10 residues. The germline V gene has CDR1 SQVTM and CDR2 ANQGSEA. CDR3 nucleotide sequence: TGCAGCGTTTGGAGCGGGAGGTCGTTTTTC. Translation gives CSVWSGRSFF.

This clone appeared once. V gene TRBV3-1 (or the pseudogene TRBV3-2) combines with J gene TRBJ2-7; D may be TRBD2 (5 bases). V lost 1 base, J lost 4 bases, and 20 bases lay in between. Germline V lookup: CDR1 LGHDT, CDR2 YNNKEL (reference sequence). The CDR3 consists of 17 residues. The CDR3 here is CASSQGTSLRAVYEQYF. In DNA, the CDR3 is TGTGCCAGCAGCCAAGGGACTTCCCTGAGAGCGGTTTACGAGCAGTACTTC.

The chain is built from TRBV5-1 and TRBJ2-7; perhaps TRBD2 as D (5 bases). Deletions cut 5 bases from V and 1 base from J, with 13 bases between. CDR3 length: 14 residues. Germline V lookup: CDR1 SGHRS, CDR2 YFSETQ. CDR3 nucleotide sequence: TGCGCCAGCAGACCCACCAGAGGGTCCTACGAGCAGTACTTC. Protein product: CASRPTRGSYEQYF.

J is TRBJ1-3 and V is TRBV5-1; possibly TRBD1 for D (6 bases). Trimming took off 7 bases at V and 0 bases at J, with 17 bases between the two ends. Per germline, CDR1 SGHRS and CDR2 YFSETQ. The CDR3 has 16 residues. CDR3 DNA sequence: TGCGCCAGCGCAGCACTCAGGGGAAGCTCTGGAAACACCATATATTTT. Its translation is CASAALRGSSGNTIYF.

The rearrangement links TRBV6-5 to TRBJ1-2; TRBD1 agrees at 7 bases. Losses at the gene ends were 6 bases for V and 4 bases for J; bases not matched to a gene: 11. CDR1 is MNHEY and CDR2 is SVGAGI in the germline V gene. The CDR3 is 15 residues long. The CDR3 bases are TGTGCCAGCAGCCACCGACAGGGAGGAGCCTATGGCTACACCTTC. Its translation: CASSHRQGGAYGYTF.

The CDR3 loop reads CSASGGSGLSSYNEQFF. The CDR3, as DNA: TGCAGTGCTAGTGGAGGGAGCGGGTTGAGCTCCTACAATGAGCAGTTCTTC. The chain uses TRBV20-1 and TRBJ2-1; TRBD2 is a possible D gene (6 bases). CDR3 size: 17 residues. V dropped 3 bases and J dropped 0 bases, with 18 bases sitting between them. Looked up from germline, CDR1 is DFQATT and CDR2 is SNEGSKA (reference sequence).

The gene calls are TRBV29-1 and TRBJ2-1; possibly TRBD2 for D (5 bases). The CDR3 covers 13 residues. V gave up 6 bases and J gave up 5 bases, with 14 bases separating them. The germline CDR1 and CDR2 sequences are SQVTM and ANQGSEA. The CDR3 DNA is TGCAGCGTGTCACTAGTTCTGAACAATGAGCAGTTCTTC. As protein: CSVSLVLNNEQFF.

This clone was seen more than once but under ten times. The chain employs TRBV7-9 and TRBJ1-1; possibly TRBD1 for D (5 bases). V was clipped by 0 bases and J by 10 bases, with 12 bases between them. Germline CDR1 reads SEHNR; CDR2 reads FQNEAQ (reference sequence). The CDR3 has 13 amino acids. The CDR3 DNA reads TGTGCCAGCAGCTTAGCAGGGGTTGGTACAGCTTTCTTT. Its translation: CASSLAGVGTAFF. Full variable domain (outside the CDR3, taken from reference TRBV7-9 and TRBJ1-1): DTGVSQNPRHKITKRGQNVTFRCDPISEHNRLYWYRQTLGQGPEFLTYFQNEAQLEKSRLLSDRFSAERPKGSFSTLEIQRTEQGDSAMYLCASSLAGVGTAFFGQGTRLTVV.

The V and J genes are TRBV10-3 and TRBJ2-3, with 8 bases aligning to TRBD2. J was trimmed by 4 bases and V by 4 bases; bases with no gene match: 13. This CDR3 is 17 amino acids long. Germline CDR1 is ENHRY and CDR2 is SYGVKD. This chain's CDR3 is CAISVARSGRGSDTQYF. CDR3 nucleotides: TGTGCCATCAGTGTAGCTAGGAGCGGGAGAGGGTCAGATACGCAGTATTTT.

This chain joins TRBV5-1 and TRBJ2-7; D is undetermined. Germline V gene data show CDR1 as SGHRS and CDR2 as YFSETQ. The CDR3 is 14 residues long. Trimming left V 0 bases short and J 1 base short, with 8 bases between. The CDR3 loop is CASSLGGRSYEQYF. DNA of the CDR3: TGCGCCAGCAGCTTGGGAGGCCGTTCCTACGAGCAGTACTTC.

This clone was seen a handful of times. The rearrangement uses TRBV30 and TRBJ1-3; D not certain. The V end was cut by 0 bases, the J end by 7 bases, with 19 bases between. The CDR3 has 16 residues. Looked up from germline, CDR1 is GTSNPN and CDR2 is SVGIG (reference sequence). CDR3 in amino acids: CAWSVPQSPLRNTIYF. Written as DNA, the CDR3 is TGTGCCTGGAGTGTACCCCAATCCCCCCTGCGGAACACCATATATTTT.

The chain is built from TRBV7-2 and TRBJ1-2, with 7 bases identical to TRBD1. With 5 bases clipped from V and 6 bases from J, the junction kept 3 bases outside the gene matches. Germline V gives CDR1 SGHTA, CDR2 FQGNSA. The CDR3 is made up of 12 amino acids. The CDR3 region is CASSLQGHGYTF. The CDR3 DNA reads TGTGCCAGCAGCCTACAGGGGCATGGCTACACCTTC.

This chain uses TRBV3-1 (or the pseudogene TRBV3-2) with TRBJ2-7; 10 bases fit TRBD2. Germline lookup yields CDR1 LGHDT and CDR2 YNNKEL (reference sequence). The junction had 2 bases not matched to a gene; V was cut back by 4 bases and J by 2 bases. This CDR3 is built from 14 residues. CDR3 protein: CASSPTSGTYEQYF. The CDR3 DNA sequence: TGTGCCAGCAGCCCAACTAGCGGGACCTACGAGCAGTACTTC.

The chain combines TRBV5-6 with TRBJ2-1; 9 bases fit TRBD2. There are 16 residues in the CDR3. J was trimmed by 8 bases and V by 4 bases; bases with no gene match: 13. Germline CDR1 reads SGHDT; CDR2 reads YYEEEE. CDR3: CASSHTIAGADDEQFF. CDR3 coding DNA: TGTGCCAGCAGCCATACCATAGCGGGAGCAGATGATGAGCAGTTCTTC.

The V gene is TRBV28, the J gene TRBJ2-3, with 7 bases aligning to TRBD2. This CDR3 contains 16 residues. V lost 6 bases to trimming and J lost 8 bases; unmatched junction nucleotides: 17. CDR1 MDHEN and CDR2 SYDVKM come from the germline V gene. The CDR3 reads CASSLPASGPWGTQYF. The CDR3 DNA is TGTGCCAGCAGCTTACCCGCTAGCGGCCCCTGGGGTACGCAGTATTTT.

This clone was seen a few times. Other DNA sequences within the sample encode an identical CDR3. The chain joins TRBV27 to TRBJ2-3; D ambiguous. This CDR3 region has 15 residues. Trimming removed 2 bases from V and 0 bases from J, with 9 bases in between. Germline loops: CDR1 MNHEY, CDR2 SMNVEV (reference sequence). The CDR3 region has the DNA TGTGCCAGCAGTTTAGTGCAGGCTAGCACAGATACGCAGTATTTT. Encoded protein: CASSLVQASTDTQYF.